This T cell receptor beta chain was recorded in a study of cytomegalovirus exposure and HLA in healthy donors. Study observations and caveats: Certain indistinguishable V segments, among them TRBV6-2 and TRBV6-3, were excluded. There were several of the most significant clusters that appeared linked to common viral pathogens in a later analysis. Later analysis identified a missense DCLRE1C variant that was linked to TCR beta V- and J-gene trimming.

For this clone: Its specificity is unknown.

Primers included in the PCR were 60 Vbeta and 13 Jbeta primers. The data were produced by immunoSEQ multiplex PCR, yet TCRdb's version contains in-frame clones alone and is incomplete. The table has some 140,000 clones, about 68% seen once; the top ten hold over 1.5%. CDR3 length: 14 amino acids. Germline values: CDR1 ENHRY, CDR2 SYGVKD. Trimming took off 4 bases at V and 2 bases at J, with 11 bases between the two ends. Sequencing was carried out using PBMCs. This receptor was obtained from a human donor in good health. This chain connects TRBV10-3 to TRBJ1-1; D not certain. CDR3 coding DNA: TGTGCCATCAGTGCCGCCGGGAGTAACACTGAAGCTTTCTTT. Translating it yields CAISAAGSNTEAFF.